This TCR beta chain was sequenced for a study of cytomegalovirus exposure and HLA in healthy donors. Notes on the study in general: In vitro work confirmed that three CMV-associated chains recognize CMV antigens. Analyses of presence/absence relied on an assumption of roughly uniform sequencing depth across donors. Further analysis, carried out later, found HLA-associated TCR beta chains more clonally expanded than equally common other chains.

To note about this clone: The antigen remains undetermined.

Unmatched junction bases numbered 9, after V lost 5 bases and J lost 4 bases. Germline V gene sequence: CDR1 MNHEY, CDR2 SMNVEV (reference sequence). The CDR3 extends over 16 amino acids. Primers: 60 Vbeta forward and 13 Jbeta reverse. Profiled with immunoSEQ multiplex PCR; TCRdb holds only in-frame clones, not every one. Among about 100,000 clones listed, approximately 80% were seen once. Nominally healthy donors provided the samples, though records likely missed some immune exposures. Sequencing used PBMCs. The V call is TRBV27, the J call TRBJ2-2, with 8 bases aligning to TRBD2. The receptor was isolated from a woman under 30 in good health and CMV-seropositive. CDR3 in DNA: TGTGCCAGCAGTCCCTCAGCGGGAGTGGCCACCGGGGAGCTGTTTTTT. Translated, it gives CASSPSAGVATGELFF.